This paragraph reports one T cell receptor beta chain. This clonotype was detected ten times or more. Its antigen is not yet known. Per-nucleotide qualities are absent, and no much larger clonotype sits a single base away. The data belong to a study of T cell repertoires in cytomegalovirus infection (dated by TCRdb to the late 2010s). Regarding the research as a whole: The peptide stimulations were aimed at well-studied HLA-B-restricted epitopes as well as recently identified HLA-C-restricted CMV epitopes, whose presentation resists viral immunomodulation. Donor HLA type was relevant to the analysis, as public TCR beta signatures indicated carriage of CMV infection together with the matching HLA type.

Looking up the germline V gene yields CDR1 MNHEY and CDR2 SVGEGT. The CDR3 has 14 amino acids, counting the end cysteine and phenylalanine. The kept DNA is CDR3 alone, 42 bases in frame from the first base. The V end loses 1 base and the J end loses 4 bases, and a stretch of 10 bases separates them. The treatment or condition label corresponds to: in vitro stimulation with specific CMV peptide epitopes to enrich CMV-specific T cells. General findings and caveats noted by the study authors: The ex vivo response was dominated by HLA-C-restricted CMV-specific TCR beta clonotypes, which also provided the single most frequent clonotype in two of eight donors. In both this cohort and an independent cohort of more than 350 donors, the cumulative frequency of public TCR beta family members distinguished carriers of CMV infection plus the relevant HLA type.

The sequencer was an Illumina HiSeq 1500. TCRdb trimmed public reads at Q25 via fastp, called clones via MiXCR and kept in-frame beta chains. CDR3 protein sequences are deduplicated, and each keeps its most common genes and DNA. The sample table shows 900,000 to 950,000 distinct CDR3 sequences, and about 33% are seen once. Together, the top ten hold around an eighth of the sample. The sequence came from a human donor in good health (CMV status not recorded). Some clones in this sample may be carry-over from other donors' samples. This sequence uses TRBV6-2 or TRBV6-3 and TRBJ2-5; a confident D gene designation cannot be given. Sequencing used cultured CD8+ T cells from PBMCs, obtained from culture after CMV antigen stimulation. The CDR3 loop reads CASSYLADGETQYF. The sequenced DNA: TGTGCCAGCAGTTACTTGGCCGATGGAGAGACCCAGTACTTC.